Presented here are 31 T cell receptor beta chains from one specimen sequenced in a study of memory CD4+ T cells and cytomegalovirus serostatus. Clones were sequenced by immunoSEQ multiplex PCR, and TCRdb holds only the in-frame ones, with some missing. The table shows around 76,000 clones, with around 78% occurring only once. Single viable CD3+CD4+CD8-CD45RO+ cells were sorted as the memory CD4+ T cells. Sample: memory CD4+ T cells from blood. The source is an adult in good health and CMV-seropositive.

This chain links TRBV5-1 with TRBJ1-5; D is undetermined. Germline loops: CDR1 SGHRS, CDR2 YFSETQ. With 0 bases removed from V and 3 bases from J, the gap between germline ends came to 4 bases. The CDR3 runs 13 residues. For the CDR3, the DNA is TGCGCCAGCAGCTTGGATAACAATCAGCCCCAGCATTTT. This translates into CASSLDNNQPQHF.

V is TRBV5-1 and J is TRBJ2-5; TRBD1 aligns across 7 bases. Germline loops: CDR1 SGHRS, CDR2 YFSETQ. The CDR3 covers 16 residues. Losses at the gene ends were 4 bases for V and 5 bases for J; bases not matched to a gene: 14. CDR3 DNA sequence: TGCGCCAGCAGCGAGAATGACCGGACAGGAGTGGAGACCCAGTACTTC. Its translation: CASSENDRTGVETQYF. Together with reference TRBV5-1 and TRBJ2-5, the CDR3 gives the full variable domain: KAGVTQTPRYLIKTRGQQVTLSCSPISGHRSVSWYQQTPGQGLQFLFEYFSETQRNKGNFPGRFSGRQFSNSRSEMNVSTLELGDSALYLCASSENDRTGVETQYFGPGTRLLVL.

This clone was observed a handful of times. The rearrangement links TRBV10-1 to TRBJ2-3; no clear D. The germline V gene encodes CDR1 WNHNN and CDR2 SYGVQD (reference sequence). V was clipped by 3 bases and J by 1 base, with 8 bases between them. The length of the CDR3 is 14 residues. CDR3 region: CASSDWSGTDTQYF. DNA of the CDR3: TGCGCCAGCAGTGATTGGTCCGGCACAGATACGCAGTATTTT.

In DNA, the CDR3 is TGTGCCTGGAGTGTACAACGCGGACGTAATTCACCCCTCCACTTT. As protein: CAWSVQRGRNSPLHF. This sequence joins TRBV30 and TRBJ1-6; D unclear. V was pared by 0 bases and J by 6 bases, with 12 bases between. Per the germline V gene, CDR1 is GTSNPN and CDR2 is SVGIG (reference sequence). CDR3 size: 15 residues.

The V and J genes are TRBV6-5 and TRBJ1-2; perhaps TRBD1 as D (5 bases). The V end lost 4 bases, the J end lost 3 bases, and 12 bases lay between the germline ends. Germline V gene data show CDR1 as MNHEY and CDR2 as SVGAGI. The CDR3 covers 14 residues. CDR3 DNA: TGTGCCAGCAGTTCGGGGGACCCTTACTATGGCTACACCTTC. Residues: CASSSGDPYYGYTF.

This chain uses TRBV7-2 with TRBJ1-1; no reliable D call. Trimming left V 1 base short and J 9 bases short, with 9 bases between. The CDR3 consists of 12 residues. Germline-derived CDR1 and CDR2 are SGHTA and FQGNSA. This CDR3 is CASSLVTGKAFF. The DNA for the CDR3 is TGTGCCAGCAGCTTAGTTACGGGCAAAGCTTTCTTT.

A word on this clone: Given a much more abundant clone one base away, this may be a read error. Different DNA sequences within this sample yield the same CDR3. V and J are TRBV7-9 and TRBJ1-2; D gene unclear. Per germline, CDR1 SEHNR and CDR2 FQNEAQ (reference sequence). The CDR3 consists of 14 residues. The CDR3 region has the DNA TGTGCGAGCAACTCAGGAGGGTCTAACTATGGCTACACCTTC. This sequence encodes CASNSGGSNYGYTF.

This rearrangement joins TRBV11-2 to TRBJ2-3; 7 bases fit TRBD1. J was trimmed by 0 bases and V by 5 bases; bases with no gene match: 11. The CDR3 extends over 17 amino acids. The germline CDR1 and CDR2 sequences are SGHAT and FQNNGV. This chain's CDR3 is CASSKGAGWGSTDTQYF. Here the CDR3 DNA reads TGTGCCAGCAGCAAGGGGGCAGGGTGGGGGAGCACAGATACGCAGTATTTT.

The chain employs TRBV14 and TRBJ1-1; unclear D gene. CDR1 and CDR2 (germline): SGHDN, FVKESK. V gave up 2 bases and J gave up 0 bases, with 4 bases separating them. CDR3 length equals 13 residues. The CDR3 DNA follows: TGTGCCAGCAGCCAAAATGTGAACACTGAAGCTTTCTTT. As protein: CASSQNVNTEAFF. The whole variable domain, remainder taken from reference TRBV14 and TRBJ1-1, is EAGVTQFPSHSVIEKGQTVTLRCDPISGHDNLYWYRRVMGKEIKFLLHFVKESKQDESGMPNNRFLAERTGGTYSTLKVQPAELEDSGVYFCASSQNVNTEAFFGQGTRLTVV.

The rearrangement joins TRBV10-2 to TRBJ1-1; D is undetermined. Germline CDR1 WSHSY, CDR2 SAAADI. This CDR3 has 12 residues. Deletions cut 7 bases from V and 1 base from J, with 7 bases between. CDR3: CASTLGNTEAFF. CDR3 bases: TGCGCCAGCACTCTTGGGAACACTGAAGCTTTCTTT.

The CDR3 region has the DNA TGTGCCAGCATTAAGGACAGGGGAGATTCACCCCTCCACTTT. Translated, it gives CASIKDRGDSPLHF. The chain recombines TRBV2 with TRBJ1-6, with 9 bases fitting TRBD1. V shed 7 bases and J 8 bases; nucleotides not matched to a gene: 6. CDR3 size: 14 residues. Germline V gene sequence: CDR1 SNHLY, CDR2 FYNNEI.

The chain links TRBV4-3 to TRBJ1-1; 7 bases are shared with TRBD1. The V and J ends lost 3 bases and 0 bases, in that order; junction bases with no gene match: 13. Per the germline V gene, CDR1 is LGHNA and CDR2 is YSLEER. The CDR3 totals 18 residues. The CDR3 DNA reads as TGCGCCAGCAGCCAGCGCAGGGGGTTTCACCACCTGAACACTGAAGCTTTCTTT. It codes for CASSQRRGFHHLNTEAFF.

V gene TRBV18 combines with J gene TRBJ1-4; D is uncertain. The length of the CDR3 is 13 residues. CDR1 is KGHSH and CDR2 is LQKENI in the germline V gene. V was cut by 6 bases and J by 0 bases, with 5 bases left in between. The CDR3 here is CASSPATNEKLFF. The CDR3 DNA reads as TGTGCCAGCTCCCCCGCAACTAATGAAAAACTGTTTTTT. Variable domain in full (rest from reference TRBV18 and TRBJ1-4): NAGVMQNPRHLVRRRGQEARLRCSPMKGHSHVYWYRQLPEEGLKFMVYLQKENIIDESGMPKERFSAEFPKEGPSILRIQQVVRGDSAAYFCASSPATNEKLFFGSGTQLSVL.

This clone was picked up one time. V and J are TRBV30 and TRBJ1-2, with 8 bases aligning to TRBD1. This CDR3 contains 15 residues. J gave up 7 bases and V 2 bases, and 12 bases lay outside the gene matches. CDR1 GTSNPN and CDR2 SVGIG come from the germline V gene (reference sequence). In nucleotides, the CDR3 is TGTGCCTGGAGTCGGAGGGCAGGGGGCATCAGTGGCTACACCTTC. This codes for CAWSRRAGGISGYTF.

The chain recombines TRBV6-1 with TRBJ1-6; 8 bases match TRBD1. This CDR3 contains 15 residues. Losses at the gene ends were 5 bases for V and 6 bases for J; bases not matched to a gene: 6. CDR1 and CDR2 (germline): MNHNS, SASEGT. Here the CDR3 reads CASSTDRASNSPLHF. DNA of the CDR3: TGTGCCAGCAGTACGGACAGGGCGAGTAATTCACCCCTCCACTTT.

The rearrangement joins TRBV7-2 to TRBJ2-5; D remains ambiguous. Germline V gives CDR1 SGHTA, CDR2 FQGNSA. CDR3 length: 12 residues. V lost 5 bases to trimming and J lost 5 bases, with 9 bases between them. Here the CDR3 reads CASSVGWETQYF. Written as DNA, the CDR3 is TGTGCCAGCAGCGTGGGTTGGGAGACCCAGTACTTC.

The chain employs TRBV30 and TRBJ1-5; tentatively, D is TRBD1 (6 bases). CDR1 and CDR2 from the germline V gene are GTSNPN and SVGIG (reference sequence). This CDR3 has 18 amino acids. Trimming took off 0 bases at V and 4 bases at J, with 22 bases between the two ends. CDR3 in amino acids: CAWSVLTPDDRTNQPQHF. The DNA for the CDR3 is TGTGCCTGGAGTGTACTAACCCCCGACGACAGGACTAATCAGCCCCAGCATTTT.

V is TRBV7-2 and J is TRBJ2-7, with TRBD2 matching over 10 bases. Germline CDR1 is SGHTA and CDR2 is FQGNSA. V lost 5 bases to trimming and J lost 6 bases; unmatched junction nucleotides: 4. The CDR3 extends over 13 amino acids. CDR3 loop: CASSLTSGREQYV. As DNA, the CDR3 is TGTGCCAGCAGCCTGACTAGCGGGCGCGAGCAGTACGTC.

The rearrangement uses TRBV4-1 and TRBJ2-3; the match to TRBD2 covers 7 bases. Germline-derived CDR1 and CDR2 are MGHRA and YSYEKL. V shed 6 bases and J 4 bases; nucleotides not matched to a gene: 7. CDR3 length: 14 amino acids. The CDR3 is CASRDGLVADTQYF. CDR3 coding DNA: TGCGCCAGCAGAGACGGACTAGTCGCAGATACGCAGTATTTT.

CDR3 sequence: CASKGLSSYNEQFF. The CDR3 bases are TGTGCCTCAAAGGGGCTTAGCTCCTACAATGAGCAGTTCTTC. This chain connects TRBV30 to TRBJ2-1, with a weak D call TRBD1 (5 bases). Germline values: CDR1 GTSNPN, CDR2 SVGIG (reference sequence). The germline V and J ends were trimmed by 7 bases and 0 bases, with 13 bases remaining between them. There are 14 residues in the CDR3.

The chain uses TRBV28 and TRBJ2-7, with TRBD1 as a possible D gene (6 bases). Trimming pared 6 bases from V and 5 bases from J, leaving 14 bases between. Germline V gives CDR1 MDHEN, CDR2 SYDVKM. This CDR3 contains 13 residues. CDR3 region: CASRLEQGDEQYF. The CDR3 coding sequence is TGTGCCAGCAGATTGGAACAGGGCGACGAGCAGTACTTC.

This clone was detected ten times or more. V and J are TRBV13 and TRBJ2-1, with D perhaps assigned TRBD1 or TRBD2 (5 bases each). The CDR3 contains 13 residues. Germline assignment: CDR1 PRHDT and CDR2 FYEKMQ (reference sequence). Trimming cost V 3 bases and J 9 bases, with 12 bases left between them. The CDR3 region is CASSFGASGEQFF. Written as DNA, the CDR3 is TGTGCCAGCAGCTTTGGGGCAAGCGGTGAGCAGTTCTTC. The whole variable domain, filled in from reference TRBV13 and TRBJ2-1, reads AAGVIQSPRHLIKEKRETATLKCYPIPRHDTVYWYQQGPGQDPQFLISFYEKMQSDKGSIPDRFSAQQFSDYHSELNMSSLELGDSALYFCASSFGASGEQFFGPGTRLTVL.

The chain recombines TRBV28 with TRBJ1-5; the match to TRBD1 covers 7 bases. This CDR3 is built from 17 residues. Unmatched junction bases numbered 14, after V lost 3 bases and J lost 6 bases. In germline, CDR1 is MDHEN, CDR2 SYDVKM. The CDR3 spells CASSFGTDLAGGQPQHF. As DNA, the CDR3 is TGTGCCAGCAGTTTTGGGACAGACCTTGCGGGCGGTCAGCCCCAGCATTTT.

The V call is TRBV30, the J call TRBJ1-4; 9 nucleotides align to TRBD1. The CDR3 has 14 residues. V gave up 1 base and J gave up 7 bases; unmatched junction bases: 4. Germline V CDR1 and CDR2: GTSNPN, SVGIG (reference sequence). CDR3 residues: CAWSDGTGLEKLFF. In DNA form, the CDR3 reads TGTGCCTGGAGTGACGGGACAGGGCTTGAAAAACTGTTTTTT.

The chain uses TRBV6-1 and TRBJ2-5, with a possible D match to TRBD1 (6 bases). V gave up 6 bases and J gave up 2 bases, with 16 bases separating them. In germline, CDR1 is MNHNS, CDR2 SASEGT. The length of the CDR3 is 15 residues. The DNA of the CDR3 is TGTGCCAGCAGCTCCCCGGACAGACTACAAGAGACCCAGTACTTC. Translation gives CASSSPDRLQETQYF.

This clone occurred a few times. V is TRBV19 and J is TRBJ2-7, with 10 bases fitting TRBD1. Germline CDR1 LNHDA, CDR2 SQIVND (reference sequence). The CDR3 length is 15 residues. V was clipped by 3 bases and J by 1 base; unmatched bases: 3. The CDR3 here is CASSIGQGDSYEQYF. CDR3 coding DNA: TGTGCCAGTAGTATCGGACAGGGGGATTCCTACGAGCAGTACTTC.

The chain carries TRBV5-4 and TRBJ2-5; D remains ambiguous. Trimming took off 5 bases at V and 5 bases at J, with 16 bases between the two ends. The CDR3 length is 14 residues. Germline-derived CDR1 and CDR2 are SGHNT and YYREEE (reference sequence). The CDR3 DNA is TGTGCCAGCAGACAGACCGGACCGAGCGAGACCCAGTACTTC. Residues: CASRQTGPSETQYF.

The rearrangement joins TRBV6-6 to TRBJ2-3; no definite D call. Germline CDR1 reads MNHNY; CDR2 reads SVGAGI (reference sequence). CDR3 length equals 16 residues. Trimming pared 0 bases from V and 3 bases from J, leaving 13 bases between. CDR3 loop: CASSYSPRPKTDTQYF. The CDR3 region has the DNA TGTGCCAGCAGTTACTCTCCCCGGCCTAAAACAGATACGCAGTATTTT.

CDR3 sequence reads: CASSQDGPTSTDTQYF. CDR3 in DNA: TGCGCCAGCAGCCAAGACGGACCCACTAGCACAGATACGCAGTATTTT. J is TRBJ2-3 and V is TRBV4-1; D is ambiguous. The V end lost 0 bases, the J end lost 0 bases, and 10 bases lay between the germline ends. The CDR3 is made up of 16 amino acids. CDR1 MGHRA and CDR2 YSYEKL come from the germline V gene.

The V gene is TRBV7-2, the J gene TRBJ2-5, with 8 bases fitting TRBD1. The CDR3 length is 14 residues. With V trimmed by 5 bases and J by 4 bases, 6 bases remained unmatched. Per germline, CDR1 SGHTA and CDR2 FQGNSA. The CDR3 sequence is CASSPDRGGETQYF. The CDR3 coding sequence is TGTGCCAGCAGCCCAGACAGGGGAGGAGAGACCCAGTACTTC.

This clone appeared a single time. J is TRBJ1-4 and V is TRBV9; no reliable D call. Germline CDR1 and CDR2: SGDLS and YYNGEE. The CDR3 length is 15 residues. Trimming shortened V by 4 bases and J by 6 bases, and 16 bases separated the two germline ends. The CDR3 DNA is TGTGCCAGCAGCCGGACCGGGGTTAGCGATGAAAAACTGTTTTTT. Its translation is CASSRTGVSDEKLFF.